These 10 T cell receptor beta chains were sequenced from one sample in a study of blood T cell repertoires in COVID-19 (dated by TCRdb to the early 2020s). The library was prepared using the immunoSEQ multiplex PCR assay. Entries here come from immuneACCESS through TCRdb and include only in-frame sequences with V and J called. Some clones fail to appear in such tables; in the studies checked, an unresolved V gene covers under half of the shortfall, and the cause of the remainder is unknown. Counted in this sample were about 140,000 clones; roughly 88% of them appeared once. Of the sample, more than 1.5% is held by the ten largest clones. Material: peripheral blood. The receptors come from a woman aged 55 to 70 with acute or convalescent COVID-19.

The chain couples TRBV6-2 or TRBV6-3 to TRBJ2-7; D is ambiguous. Trimming shortened V by 5 bases and J by 3 bases, and 14 bases separated the two germline ends. The CDR3 extends over 14 amino acids. Per the germline V gene, CDR1 is MNHEY and CDR2 is SVGEGT. The CDR3 sequence: CASSTLLYSYEQYF. The CDR3, as DNA: TGTGCCAGCAGTACGCTTTTATACAGCTACGAGCAGTACTTC.

Note on this clone: Other DNA sequences within the sample encode an identical CDR3. The V call is TRBV11-3, the J call TRBJ2-2; D remains ambiguous. Trimming stripped 5 bases from V and 1 base from J, with 8 bases between. The germline V gene encodes CDR1 SGHNT and CDR2 YENEEA. CDR3 size: 14 residues. The DNA of the CDR3 is TGTGCCAGCAGCCCTCGACAGAACACCGGGGAGCTGTTTTTT. The encoded protein is CASSPRQNTGELFF.

The rearrangement links TRBV6-6 to TRBJ2-3; 11 nucleotides match TRBD1. Germline V gives CDR1 MNHNY, CDR2 SVGAGI (reference sequence). The CDR3 spans 15 residues. V lost 5 bases and J lost 2; bases outside the gene matches: 3. CDR3 protein: CASSAGQGATDTQYF. Written as DNA, the CDR3 is TGTGCCAGCAGTGCTGGACAGGGGGCCACAGATACGCAGTATTTT.

This clone was picked up one time. The chain couples TRBV4-3 to TRBJ1-3; 7 positions agree with TRBD1. The germline gives CDR1 LGHNA, CDR2 YSLEER. The CDR3 sequence is 15 residues long. The V and J ends lost 2 bases and 6 bases, in that order; junction bases with no gene match: 7. DNA for the CDR3: TGCGCCAGCAGCCAAAGACAGGGTGGGATAAACACCATATATTTT. Its protein product is CASSQRQGGINTIYF.

This rearrangement joins TRBV7-2 to TRBJ2-5, with unresolved D. V was cut by 3 bases and J by 2 bases, with 10 bases left in between. This CDR3 is built from 14 residues. Germline CDR1 is SGHTA and CDR2 is FQGNSA. CDR3 sequence reads: CASSLVARQETQYF. In DNA, the CDR3 is TGTGCCAGCAGCTTGGTTGCCAGACAAGAGACCCAGTACTTC.

This chain links TRBV19 with TRBJ1-1; weak D call: TRBD1 (5 bases). This CDR3 region has 13 residues. V was trimmed by 6 bases and J by 6 bases, leaving 14 bases between them. CDR1 is LNHDA and CDR2 is SQIVND in the germline V gene (reference sequence). The CDR3 region has the DNA TGTGCCAGTAGCACAGGACGTTCAGCTGAAGCTTTCTTT. This translates into CASSTGRSAEAFF.

V is TRBV6-5 and J is TRBJ2-3; 7 bases are shared with TRBD2. The J segment lost 2 bases and the V segment lost 2 bases, leaving 4 bases of the junction unmatched. CDR3 size: 15 residues. Germline CDR1 reads MNHEY; CDR2 reads SVGAGI. The DNA of the CDR3 is TGTGCCAGCAGTTACGAGGCGGGGGACACAGATACGCAGTATTTT. Residues: CASSYEAGDTDTQYF.

CDR3: CASSYGLGDEQYF. The CDR3, as DNA: TGTGCCAGCAGTTATGGCCTCGGGGACGAGCAGTACTTC. The chain employs TRBV6-2 or TRBV6-3 and TRBJ2-7; TRBD2 might be the D (5 bases). The CDR3 totals 13 residues. Germline V lookup: CDR1 MNHEY, CDR2 SVGEGT. Trimming left V 3 bases short and J 5 bases short, with 11 bases between.

The genes are TRBV9 and TRBJ2-5; weak D call: TRBD1 (7 bases). The length of the CDR3 is 14 residues. The germline CDR1 and CDR2 sequences are SGDLS and YYNGEE. Trimming removed 2 bases at V and 5 bases at J, with 13 bases between. The CDR3 region is CASSVQGGQETQYF. CDR3 nucleotides: TGTGCCAGCAGCGTTCAGGGGGGTCAGGAGACCCAGTACTTC. Supplemented by reference TRBV9 and TRBJ2-5, the full variable domain reads DSGVTQTPKHLITATGQRVTLRCSPRSGDLSVYWYQQSLDQGLQFLIQYYNGEERAKGNILERFSAQQFPDLHSELNLSSLELGDSALYFCASSVQGGQETQYFGPGTRLLVL.

V gene TRBV15 combines with J gene TRBJ1-2; 8 bases fit TRBD1. J gave up 11 bases and V 4 bases, and 12 bases lay outside the gene matches. CDR1 and CDR2 from the germline V gene are LNHNV and YYDKDF (reference sequence). This CDR3 spans 14 amino acids. CDR3 protein: CATSIKTGERGYTF. The DNA for the CDR3 is TGTGCCACCAGCATAAAGACAGGGGAACGAGGGTACACCTTC.